The 14 T cell receptor beta chains in this list originate from one sample, sequenced in a study of cytomegalovirus exposure and HLA in healthy donors. 60 Vbeta and 13 Jbeta primers were used in PCR. The data were produced by immunoSEQ multiplex PCR, yet TCRdb's version contains in-frame clones alone and is incomplete. The profile shows about 160,000 clones, less than 85% of them singletons. The sample was PBMCs. The origin of the receptors is a man aged 60 to 75 in good health and CMV-seronegative.

With respect to this clone: In the same sample, other DNA sequences code for this CDR3. The rearrangement links TRBV5-1 to TRBJ1-1; D possibly corresponds to TRBD1 (5 bases). The CDR3 has 14 residues. V was cut by 8 bases and J by 0 bases, with 14 bases left in between. Looked up from germline, CDR1 is SGHRS and CDR2 is YFSETQ. The CDR3 spells CASSQDILNTEAFF. In nucleotides, the CDR3 is TGCGCCAGTAGCCAGGACATTTTGAACACTGAAGCTTTCTTT.

This clone was picked up a small number of times. The chain links TRBV9 to TRBJ2-2, with D unresolved. The CDR3 has 16 residues. Germline CDR1 SGDLS, CDR2 YYNGEE. V lost 0 bases and J lost 7, with 16 bases in between. The CDR3 nucleotides read TGTGCCAGCAGCGTAGCGTTAGCCAATGACGGCGGGGAGCTGTTTTTT. Translating gives CASSVALANDGGELFF.

This clone was seen just once. The V gene is TRBV28, the J gene TRBJ2-1; the match to TRBD2 covers 12 bases. The trim removed 5 bases at V and 8 bases at J, leaving 7 bases unmatched. CDR1 MDHEN and CDR2 SYDVKM come from the germline V gene. CDR3 length: 15 residues. The CDR3, as DNA: TGTGCCAGCAGTCCTAGCGGGGGGGCTGTCTATGAGCAGTTCTTC. Translated, it gives CASSPSGGAVYEQFF.

J is TRBJ2-1 and V is TRBV11-3; TRBD2 matches 12 bases. Per germline, CDR1 SGHNT and CDR2 YENEEA. V shed 4 bases and J 0 bases; nucleotides not matched to a gene: 4. The CDR3 covers 17 residues. Here the CDR3 DNA reads TGTGCCAGCAGCTCCGGGACTAGCGGGCCCTCCTACAATGAGCAGTTCTTC. This encodes CASSSGTSGPSYNEQFF.

This rearrangement joins TRBV27 to TRBJ1-1; D unresolved. V lost 8 bases and J 0 bases, leaving 7 bases between the germline ends. Looked up from germline, CDR1 is MNHEY and CDR2 is SMNVEV (reference sequence). The CDR3 totals 12 residues. As DNA, the CDR3 is TGTGCCAGCCCCTATGTGAACACTGAAGCTTTCTTT. It translates to CASPYVNTEAFF.

The rearrangement uses TRBV5-1 and TRBJ1-1; TRBD1 aligns across 7 bases. With V trimmed by 3 bases and J by 3 bases, 5 bases remained unmatched. CDR3 size: 14 residues. Germline CDR1 is SGHRS and CDR2 is YFSETQ. The CDR3 region has the DNA TGCGCCAGCAGCTCACAGGGGACCCACACTGAAGCTTTCTTT. Translation gives CASSSQGTHTEAFF.

This clone was found a few times. The chain carries TRBV6-5 and TRBJ2-1, with D possibly TRBD2 on 6 matching bases. This CDR3 is built from 15 residues. CDR1 MNHEY and CDR2 SVGAGI come from the germline V gene. Trimming left V 0 bases short and J 4 bases short, with 10 bases between. The DNA of the CDR3 is TGTGCCAGCAGTTACTCTGGGACTCCTTACAATGAGCAGTTCTTC. This gives the protein CASSYSGTPYNEQFF.

This chain connects TRBV5-6 to TRBJ2-5, with D possibly being TRBD1 (5 bases). V gave up 3 bases and J gave up 12 bases, with 12 bases separating them. The CDR3 is 11 amino acids. Germline V gene lookup returns CDR1 SGHDT and CDR2 YYEEEE. The CDR3 region has the DNA TGTGCCAGCAGCTCGATAGGGGCGAAGTACTTC. This encodes CASSSIGAKYF.

V gene TRBV5-1 combines with J gene TRBJ2-7; TRBD1 might be the D (6 bases). The CDR3 has 15 amino acids. The germline CDR1 and CDR2 sequences are SGHRS and YFSETQ. The germline V and J ends were trimmed by 2 bases and 2 bases, with 14 bases remaining between them. CDR3 coding DNA: TGCGCCAGCAGCTTCACAGGGATGGACCCCTACGAGCAGTACTTC. Translating gives CASSFTGMDPYEQYF. The full variable domain, in which reference TRBV5-1 and TRBJ2-7 provide the parts outside the CDR3, is KAGVTQTPRYLIKTRGQQVTLSCSPISGHRSVSWYQQTPGQGLQFLFEYFSETQRNKGNFPGRFSGRQFSNSRSEMNVSTLELGDSALYLCASSFTGMDPYEQYFGPGTRLTVT.

The V gene is TRBV6-1, the J gene TRBJ2-2; 11 bases align to TRBD2. This CDR3 contains 15 residues. Germline assignment: CDR1 MNHNS and CDR2 SASEGT. V shed 6 bases, J shed 7 bases, and the junction held 7 bases outside the gene matches. The CDR3 loop is CASSPLAGEIGELFF. CDR3 DNA sequence: TGTGCCAGCAGCCCACTAGCGGGAGAAATCGGGGAGCTGTTTTTT.

The gene calls are TRBV6-4 and TRBJ2-3; 14 positions agree with TRBD2. CDR3 length: 17 amino acids. Looked up from germline, CDR1 is MRHNA and CDR2 is SNTAGT. V shed 2 bases, J shed 4 bases, and the junction held 5 bases outside the gene matches. CDR3 bases: TGTGCCAGCAGTGACCCTGGGACTAGCGGGAGTGCAGATACGCAGTATTTT. Translating gives CASSDPGTSGSADTQYF.

There are a few counts of this clone. This chain uses TRBV7-2 with TRBJ2-7; D not certain. There are 13 residues in the CDR3. Trimming removed 1 base at V and 5 bases at J, with 9 bases between. Germline lookup yields CDR1 SGHTA and CDR2 FQGNSA. The CDR3 is CASSLVGKDEQYF. Written as DNA, the CDR3 is TGTGCCAGCAGCTTAGTGGGCAAGGACGAGCAGTACTTC.

V and J are TRBV5-1 and TRBJ2-2, with a possible D match to TRBD2 (5 bases). CDR1 is SGHRS and CDR2 is YFSETQ in the germline V gene. The V gene lost 4 bases and the J gene lost 7 bases, with 11 bases spanning the gap. The CDR3 length is 13 residues. The CDR3 protein is CASSTGENGELFF. The CDR3 DNA follows: TGCGCCAGCAGCACCGGGGAGAACGGGGAGCTGTTTTTT.

CDR3 nucleotide sequence: TGTGCCAGCAGTTACGGGACTAGCGCCGGTGAGCAGTTCTTC. Its protein is CASSYGTSAGEQFF. This rearrangement joins TRBV27 to TRBJ2-1, with 10 bases lining up with TRBD2. V lost 4 bases, J lost 9 bases, and 6 bases stayed unmatched. The germline gives CDR1 MNHEY, CDR2 SMNVEV (reference sequence). The CDR3 contains 14 residues.